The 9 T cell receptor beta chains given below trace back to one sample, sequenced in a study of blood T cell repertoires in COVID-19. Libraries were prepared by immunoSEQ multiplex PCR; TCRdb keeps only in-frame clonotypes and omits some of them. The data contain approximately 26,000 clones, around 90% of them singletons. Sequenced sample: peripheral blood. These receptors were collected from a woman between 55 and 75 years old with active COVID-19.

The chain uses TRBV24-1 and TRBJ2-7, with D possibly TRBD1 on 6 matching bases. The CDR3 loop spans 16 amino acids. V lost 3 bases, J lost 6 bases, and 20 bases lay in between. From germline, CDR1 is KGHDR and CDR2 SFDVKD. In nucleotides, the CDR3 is TGTGCCACCAGTGATCCTAGTACAGGGAAGGTCGGCGAGCAGTACTTC. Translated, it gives CATSDPSTGKVGEQYF.

The CDR3, as DNA: TGTGCCAGCAGCGTTGAGGGACAGGGTGGGGTAGAGACCCAGTACTTC. Protein product: CASSVEGQGGVETQYF. V usage is TRBV9 and J usage is TRBJ2-5, with TRBD1 identical over 9 bases. Germline V gene sequence: CDR1 SGDLS, CDR2 YYNGEE. This CDR3 is built from 16 residues. V shed 2 bases, J shed 4 bases, and the junction held 9 bases outside the gene matches.

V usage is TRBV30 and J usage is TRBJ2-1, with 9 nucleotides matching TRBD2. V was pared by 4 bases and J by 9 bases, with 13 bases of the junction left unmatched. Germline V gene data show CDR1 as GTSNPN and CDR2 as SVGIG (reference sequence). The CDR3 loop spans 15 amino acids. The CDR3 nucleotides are TGTGCCTGGAAAATAGCGGGAGACATAGTCATTGAGCAGTTCTTC. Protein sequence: CAWKIAGDIVIEQFF.

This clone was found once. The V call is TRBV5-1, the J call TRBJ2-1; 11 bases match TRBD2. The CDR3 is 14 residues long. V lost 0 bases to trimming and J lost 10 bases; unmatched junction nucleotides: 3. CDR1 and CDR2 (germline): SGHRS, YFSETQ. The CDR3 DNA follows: TGCGCCAGCAGCTTGGTTGGGACTAGCGGCGAGCAGTTCTTC. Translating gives CASSLVGTSGEQFF.

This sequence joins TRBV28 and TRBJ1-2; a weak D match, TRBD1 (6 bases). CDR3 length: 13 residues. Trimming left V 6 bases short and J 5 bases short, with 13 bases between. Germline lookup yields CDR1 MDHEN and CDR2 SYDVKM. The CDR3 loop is CASRGPQGYGYTF. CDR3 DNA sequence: TGTGCCAGCAGGGGTCCTCAGGGGTATGGCTACACCTTC.

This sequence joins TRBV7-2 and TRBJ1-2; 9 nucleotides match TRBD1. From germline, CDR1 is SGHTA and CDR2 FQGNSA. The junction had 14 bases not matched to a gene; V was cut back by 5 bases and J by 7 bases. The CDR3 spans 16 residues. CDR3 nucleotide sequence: TGTGCCAGCAGCCCCGGAAGGCGGGACAGGGCTACTGGCTACACCTTC. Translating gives CASSPGRRDRATGYTF.

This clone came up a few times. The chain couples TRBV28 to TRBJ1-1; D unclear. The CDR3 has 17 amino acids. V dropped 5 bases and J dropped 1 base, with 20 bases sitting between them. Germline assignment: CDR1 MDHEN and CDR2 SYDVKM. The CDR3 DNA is TGTGCCAGCAGTGTCCTCCGGCTGAGACGGGGGAACACTGAAGCTTTCTTT. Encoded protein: CASSVLRLRRGNTEAFF.

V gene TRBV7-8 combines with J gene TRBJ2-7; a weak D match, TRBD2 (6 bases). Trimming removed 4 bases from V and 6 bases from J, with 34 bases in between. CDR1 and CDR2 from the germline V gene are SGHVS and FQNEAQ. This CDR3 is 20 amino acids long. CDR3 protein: CASSSVFRTTNGGKFLEQYF. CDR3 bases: TGTGCCAGCAGCTCCGTGTTCCGGACAACGAATGGCGGGAAATTTCTCGAGCAGTACTTC. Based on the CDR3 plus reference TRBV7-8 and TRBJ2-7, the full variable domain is GAGVSQSPRYKVAKRGQDVALRCDPISGHVSLFWYQQALGQGPEFLTYFQNEAQLDKSGLPSDRFFAERPEGSVSTLKIQRTQQEDSAVYLCASSSVFRTTNGGKFLEQYFGPGTRLTVT.

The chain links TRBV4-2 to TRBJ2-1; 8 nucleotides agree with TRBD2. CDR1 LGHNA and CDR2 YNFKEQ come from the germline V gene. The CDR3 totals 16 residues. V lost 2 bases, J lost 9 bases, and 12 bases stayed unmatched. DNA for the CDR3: TGTGCCAGCAGCCAAAGTTGGGCTAGCGGGTTAGGTGAGCAGTTCTTC. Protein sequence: CASSQSWASGLGEQFF.